A selection of T cell receptor beta chains follows, all from one sample in a study of CD8+CD57+ T cells in acquired aplastic anemia. MiXCR, run by TCRdb on the reads, gives a single entry per CDR3 protein. The table shows approximately 250,000 distinct CDR3 sequences, with 70% to 85% occurring only once. Sequencing was carried out using sorted CD4+, CD8+, or CD8+CD57+ T cells (not recorded which) from PBMCs. These receptors all come from a human donor with aplastic anemia. The CDR3 runs from the conserved cysteine through the conserved F or W. A D gene is named only where the DNA matches it firmly. Rows may omit the clone size; those that give it use once, few, many or a size class.

d_gene: NA; v_gene: TRBV7-9; abundance: NA; j_gene: TRBJ1-2; CDR3nt: TGTGCCAGCAGCTTGACGGTTACGGGCAATACTTCGTACACCTTC; CDR3aa: CASSLTVTGNTSYTF
d_gene: TRBD2; v_gene: TRBV9; abundance: NA; j_gene: TRBJ2-1; CDR3nt: TGTGCCAGCAGCGTTGGAAGAAGCGGGGGGAGCGCTAAGCAGTTCTTC; CDR3aa: CASSVGRSGGSAKQFF
d_gene: NA; v_gene: TRBV7-8; abundance: NA; j_gene: TRBJ1-2; CDR3nt: TGTGCCAGCAGCATAGCGGGAGGTCCCGATACAGAGTATGGCTACACCTTC; CDR3aa: CASSIAGGPDTEYGYTF
d_gene: NA; v_gene: TRBV15; abundance: NA; j_gene: TRBJ2-7; CDR3nt: TGTGCCAGCAGCAACGGGAACAGGCACGACGAGCAGTACTTC; CDR3aa: CASSNGNRHDEQYF
d_gene: NA; v_gene: TRBV20-1; abundance: NA; j_gene: TRBJ2-7; CDR3nt: TGCAGTGCCGCCACCCAAGCCTACGAGCAGTACTTC; CDR3aa: CSAATQAYEQYF
d_gene: NA; v_gene: TRBV7-2; abundance: NA; j_gene: TRBJ1-6; CDR3nt: TGTGCCAGCAGCATGGGGCAAGGTGCCGATTCACAGCTCCACTTT; CDR3aa: CASSMGQGADSQLHF
d_gene: NA; v_gene: TRBV7-9; abundance: NA; j_gene: TRBJ1-1; CDR3nt: TGTGCCAGCAGCTTAGGGGGAGGGAATGAGCAGTTCTTCTTCTTT; CDR3aa: CASSLGGGNEQFFFF
d_gene: NA; v_gene: TRBV10-3; abundance: NA; j_gene: TRBJ2-7; CDR3nt: TGTGCCAGCAGTGAAGCAGGTGACGAGCAGTACTTC; CDR3aa: CASSEAGDEQYF
d_gene: NA; v_gene: TRBV9; abundance: NA; j_gene: TRBJ1-3; CDR3nt: TGTGCCAGCAGCGTAGCGAACTCTGGAAACACCATATATTTT; CDR3aa: CASSVANSGNTIYF
d_gene: NA; v_gene: TRBV7-3; abundance: NA; j_gene: TRBJ1-1; CDR3nt: TGTGCCAGCAGCTTATCAGGCGGAGAGGAATATGAAGCTTTCTTT; CDR3aa: CASSLSGGEEYEAFF
d_gene: NA; v_gene: TRBV7-6; abundance: NA; j_gene: TRBJ2-7; CDR3nt: TGTGCCAGCACCCACTGGGGGGCAGCCTCCGGGGCCAACTTC; CDR3aa: CASTHWGAASGANF
d_gene: NA; v_gene: TRBV4-1; abundance: large; j_gene: TRBJ1-2; CDR3nt: TGCGCCAGCAGCCAAGGCCTTGCAGGTGGCTACACCTTC; CDR3aa: CASSQGLAGGYTF
d_gene: NA; v_gene: TRBV24-1; abundance: NA; j_gene: TRBJ1-1; CDR3nt: TGTGCCACCAGTAGTTGGGGACGCAAGAACACTGAAGCTTTCTTT; CDR3aa: CATSSWGRKNTEAFF
d_gene: NA; v_gene: TRBV9; abundance: few; j_gene: TRBJ2-1; CDR3nt: NA; CDR3aa: CASGVAGNIQYFEFF
d_gene: NA; v_gene: TRBV7-9; abundance: NA; j_gene: TRBJ2-3; CDR3nt: TGTGGCGGCAGCTGGGACGGGGGCACAGATACGCAGTATTTT; CDR3aa: CGGSWDGGTDTQYF
d_gene: TRBD1; v_gene: TRBV7-2; abundance: NA; j_gene: TRBJ2-3; CDR3nt: TGTGCCAGCAGCTTGGCAGGGGGCGCCGACTATGGCTACCAGTATTTT; CDR3aa: CASSLAGGADYGYQYF
d_gene: NA; v_gene: TRBV10-3; abundance: few; j_gene: TRBJ2-7; CDR3nt: TGTGCCATCGGAACTACCTACGAGCAGTACTTC; CDR3aa: CAIGTTYEQYF